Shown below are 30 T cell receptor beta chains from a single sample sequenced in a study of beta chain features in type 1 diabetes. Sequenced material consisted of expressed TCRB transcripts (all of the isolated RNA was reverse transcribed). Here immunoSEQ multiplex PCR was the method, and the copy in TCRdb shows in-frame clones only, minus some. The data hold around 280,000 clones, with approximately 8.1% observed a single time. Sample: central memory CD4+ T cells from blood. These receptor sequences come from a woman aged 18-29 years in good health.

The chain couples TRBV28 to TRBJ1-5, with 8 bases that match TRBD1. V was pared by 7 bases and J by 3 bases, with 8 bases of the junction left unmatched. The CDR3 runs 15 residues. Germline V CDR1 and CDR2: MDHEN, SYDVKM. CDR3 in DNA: TGTGCCAGCACCCCTGGGGACAGGCTCAATCAGCCCCAGCATTTT. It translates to CASTPGDRLNQPQHF.

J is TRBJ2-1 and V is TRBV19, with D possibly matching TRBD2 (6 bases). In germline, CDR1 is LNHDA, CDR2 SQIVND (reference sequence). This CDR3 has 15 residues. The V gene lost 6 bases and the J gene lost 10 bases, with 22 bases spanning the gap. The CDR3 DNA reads TGTGCCAGTAGATCTAGCGACCGAACTATCGGAGAGCAGTTCTTC. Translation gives CASRSSDRTIGEQFF.

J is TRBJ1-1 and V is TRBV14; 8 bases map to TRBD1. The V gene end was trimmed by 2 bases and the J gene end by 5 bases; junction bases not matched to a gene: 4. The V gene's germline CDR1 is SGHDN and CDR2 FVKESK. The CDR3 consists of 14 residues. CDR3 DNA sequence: TGTGCCAGCAGCCAACAGGGGGCTTGGACTGAAGCTTTCTTT. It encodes CASSQQGAWTEAFF.

The CDR3 nucleotides read TGCGCCAGCAGCCAAGATCTAAGGACAGATTCACCCCTCCACTTT. Its protein is CASSQDLRTDSPLHF. The genes are TRBV4-3 and TRBJ1-6, with D possibly matching TRBD1 (6 bases). Per the germline V gene, CDR1 is LGHNA and CDR2 is YSLEER. Between the trimmed V and J ends, which lost 0 bases and 8 bases, there was a span of 11 bases. The CDR3 is made up of 15 amino acids.

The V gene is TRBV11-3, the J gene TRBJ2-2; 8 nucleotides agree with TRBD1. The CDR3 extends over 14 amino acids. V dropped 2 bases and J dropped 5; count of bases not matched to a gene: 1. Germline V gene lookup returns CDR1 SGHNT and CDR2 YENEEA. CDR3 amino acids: CASSLRTGTGELFF. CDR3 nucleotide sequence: TGTGCCAGCAGCTTACGGACAGGGACCGGGGAGCTGTTTTTT.

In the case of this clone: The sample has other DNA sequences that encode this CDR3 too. DNA for the CDR3: TGTGCCAGCAGCTTAGTCCAGGGGCAGCCCCAGCATTTT. Its translation is CASSLVQGQPQHF. The chain combines TRBV7-6 with TRBJ1-5, with a tentative D call TRBD1 (6 bases). The germline CDR1 and CDR2 sequences are SGHVS and FNYEAQ. This CDR3 region has 13 residues. V lost 1 base and J lost 7, with 8 bases in between. Together with reference TRBV7-6 and TRBJ1-5, the CDR3 gives the full variable domain: GAGVSQSPRYKVTKRGQDVALRCDPISGHVSLYWYRQALGQGPEFLTYFNYEAQQDKSGLPNDRFSAERPEGSISTLTIQRTEQRDSAMYRCASSLVQGQPQHFGDGTRLSIL.

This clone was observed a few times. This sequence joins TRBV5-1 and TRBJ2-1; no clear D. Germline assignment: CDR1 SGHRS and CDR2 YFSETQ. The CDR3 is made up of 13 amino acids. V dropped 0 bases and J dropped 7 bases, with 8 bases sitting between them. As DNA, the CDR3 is TGCGCCAGCAGCTTGGTTTCTCAGAATGAGCAGTTCTTC. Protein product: CASSLVSQNEQFF. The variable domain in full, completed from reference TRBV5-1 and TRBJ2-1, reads KAGVTQTPRYLIKTRGQQVTLSCSPISGHRSVSWYQQTPGQGLQFLFEYFSETQRNKGNFPGRFSGRQFSNSRSEMNVSTLELGDSALYLCASSLVSQNEQFFGPGTRLTVL.

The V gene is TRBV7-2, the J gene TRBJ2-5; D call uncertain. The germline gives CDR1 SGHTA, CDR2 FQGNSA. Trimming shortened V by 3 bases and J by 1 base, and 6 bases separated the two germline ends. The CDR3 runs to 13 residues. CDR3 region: CASSFNSQETQYF. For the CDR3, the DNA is TGTGCCAGCAGCTTTAACAGCCAAGAGACCCAGTACTTC. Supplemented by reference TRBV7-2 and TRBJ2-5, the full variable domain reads GAGVSQSPSNKVTEKGKDVELRCDPISGHTALYWYRQSLGQGLEFLIYFQGNSAPDKSGLPSDRFSAERTGGSVSTLTIQRTQQEDSAVYLCASSFNSQETQYFGPGTRLLVL.

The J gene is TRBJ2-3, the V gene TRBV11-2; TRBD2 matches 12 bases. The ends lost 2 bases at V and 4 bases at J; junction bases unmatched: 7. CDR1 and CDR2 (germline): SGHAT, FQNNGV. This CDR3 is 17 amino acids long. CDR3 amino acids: CASSLLQTSGRPDTQYF. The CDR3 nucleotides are TGTGCCAGCAGCTTACTCCAGACTAGCGGGAGACCAGATACGCAGTATTTT.

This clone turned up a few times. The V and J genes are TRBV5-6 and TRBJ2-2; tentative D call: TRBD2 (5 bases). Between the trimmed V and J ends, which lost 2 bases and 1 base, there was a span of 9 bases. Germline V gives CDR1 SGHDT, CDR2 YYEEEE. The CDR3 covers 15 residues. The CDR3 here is CASSLADRNTGELFF. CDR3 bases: TGTGCCAGCAGCTTAGCGGACCGGAACACCGGGGAGCTGTTTTTT.

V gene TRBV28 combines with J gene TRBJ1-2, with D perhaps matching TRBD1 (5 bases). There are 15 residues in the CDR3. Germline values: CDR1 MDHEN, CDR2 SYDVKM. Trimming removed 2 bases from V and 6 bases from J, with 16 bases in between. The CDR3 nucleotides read TGTGCCAGCAGTTTAAACTCCCCTGGGGGAGATGGCTACACCTTC. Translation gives CASSLNSPGGDGYTF.

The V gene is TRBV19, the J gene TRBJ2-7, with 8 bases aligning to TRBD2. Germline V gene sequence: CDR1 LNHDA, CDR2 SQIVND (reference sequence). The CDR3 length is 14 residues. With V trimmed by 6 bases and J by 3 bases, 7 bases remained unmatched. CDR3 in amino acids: CASRGRGANYEQYF. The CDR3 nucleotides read TGTGCCAGTAGGGGGCGGGGGGCGAACTACGAGCAGTACTTC.

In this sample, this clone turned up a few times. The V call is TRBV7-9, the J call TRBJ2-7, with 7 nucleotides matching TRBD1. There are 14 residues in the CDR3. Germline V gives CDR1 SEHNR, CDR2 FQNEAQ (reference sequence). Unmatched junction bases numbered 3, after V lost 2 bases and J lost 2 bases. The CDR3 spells CASSLMGQTYEQYF. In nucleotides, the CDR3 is TGTGCCAGCAGCTTAATGGGACAGACCTACGAGCAGTACTTC. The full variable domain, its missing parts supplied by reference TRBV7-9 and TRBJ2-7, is DTGVSQNPRHKITKRGQNVTFRCDPISEHNRLYWYRQTLGQGPEFLTYFQNEAQLEKSRLLSDRFSAERPKGSFSTLEIQRTEQGDSAMYLCASSLMGQTYEQYFGPGTRLTVT.

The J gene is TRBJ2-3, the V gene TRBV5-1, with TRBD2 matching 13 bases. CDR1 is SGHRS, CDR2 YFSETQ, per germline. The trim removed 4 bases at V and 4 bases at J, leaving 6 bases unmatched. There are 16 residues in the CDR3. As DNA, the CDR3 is TGCGCCAGCAGCCCTCGGACTAGCGGGAGCGCAGATACGCAGTATTTT. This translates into CASSPRTSGSADTQYF.

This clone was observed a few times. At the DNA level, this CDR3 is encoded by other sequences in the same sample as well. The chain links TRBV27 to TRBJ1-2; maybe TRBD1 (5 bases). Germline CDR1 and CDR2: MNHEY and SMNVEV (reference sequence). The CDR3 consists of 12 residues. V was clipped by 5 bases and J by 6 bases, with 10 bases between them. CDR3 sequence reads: CASSRGGHGYTF. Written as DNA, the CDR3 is TGTGCCAGCAGTCGGGGCGGTCATGGCTACACCTTC.

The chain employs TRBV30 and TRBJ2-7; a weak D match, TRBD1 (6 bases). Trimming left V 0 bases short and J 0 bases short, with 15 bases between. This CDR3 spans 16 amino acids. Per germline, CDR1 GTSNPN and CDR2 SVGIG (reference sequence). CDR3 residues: CAWSVLSDRYSYEQYF. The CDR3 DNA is TGTGCCTGGAGTGTACTTAGCGACAGGTACTCCTACGAGCAGTACTTC.

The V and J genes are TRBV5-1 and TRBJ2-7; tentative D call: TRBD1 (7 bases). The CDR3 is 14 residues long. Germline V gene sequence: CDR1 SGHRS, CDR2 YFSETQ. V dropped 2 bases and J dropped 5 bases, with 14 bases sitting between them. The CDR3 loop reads CASSLYRGGDEQYF. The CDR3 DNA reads TGCGCCAGCAGCTTATACAGGGGCGGGGACGAGCAGTACTTC.

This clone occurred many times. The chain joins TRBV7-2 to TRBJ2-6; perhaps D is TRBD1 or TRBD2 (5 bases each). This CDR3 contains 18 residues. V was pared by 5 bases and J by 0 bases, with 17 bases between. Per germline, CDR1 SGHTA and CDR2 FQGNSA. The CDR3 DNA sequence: TGTGCCAGCAGCCGGGACCCCTATGTTGTCTCTGGGGCCAACGTCCTGACTTTC. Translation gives CASSRDPYVVSGANVLTF.

The CDR3 bases are TGTGCCAGCAGTGATCCGCGGGGCCAAGAGACCCAGTACTTC. It encodes CASSDPRGQETQYF. V gene TRBV25-1 combines with J gene TRBJ2-5, with a tentative D call TRBD2 (6 bases). Germline V gene data show CDR1 as MGHDK and CDR2 as SYGVNS. This CDR3 spans 14 amino acids. V lost 3 bases and J 1 base, leaving 9 bases between the germline ends.

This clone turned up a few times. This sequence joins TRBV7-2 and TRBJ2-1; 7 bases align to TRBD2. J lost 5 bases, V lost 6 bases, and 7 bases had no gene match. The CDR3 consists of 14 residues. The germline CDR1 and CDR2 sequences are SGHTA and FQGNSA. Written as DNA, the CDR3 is TGTGCCAGCAGTTGGCGGGAGATGGACAATGAGCAGTTCTTC. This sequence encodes CASSWREMDNEQFF. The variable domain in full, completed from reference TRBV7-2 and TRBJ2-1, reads GAGVSQSPSNKVTEKGKDVELRCDPISGHTALYWYRQSLGQGLEFLIYFQGNSAPDKSGLPSDRFSAERTGGSVSTLTIQRTQQEDSAVYLCASSWREMDNEQFFGPGTRLTVL.

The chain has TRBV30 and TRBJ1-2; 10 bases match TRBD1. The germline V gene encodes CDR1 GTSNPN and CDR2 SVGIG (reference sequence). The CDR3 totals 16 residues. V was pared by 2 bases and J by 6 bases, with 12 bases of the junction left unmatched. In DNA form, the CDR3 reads TGTGCCTGGAGTAGACCCGGATCTGGACAGGGGGATGGCTACACCTTC. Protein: CAWSRPGSGQGDGYTF.

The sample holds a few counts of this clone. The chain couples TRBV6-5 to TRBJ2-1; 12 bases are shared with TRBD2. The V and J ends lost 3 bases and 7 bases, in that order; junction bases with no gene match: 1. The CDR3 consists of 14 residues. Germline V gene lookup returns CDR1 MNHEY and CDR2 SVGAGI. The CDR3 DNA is TGTGCCAGCAGTTATACTAGCGGGGGGAATGAGCAGTTCTTC. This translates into CASSYTSGGNEQFF.

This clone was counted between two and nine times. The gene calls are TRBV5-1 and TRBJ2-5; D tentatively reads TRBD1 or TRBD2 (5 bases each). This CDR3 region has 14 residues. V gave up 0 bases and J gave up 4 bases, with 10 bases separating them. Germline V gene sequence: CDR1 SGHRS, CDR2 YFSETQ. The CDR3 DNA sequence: TGCGCCAGCAGCTTGGGGGGGAACTCAGAGACCCAGTACTTC. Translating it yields CASSLGGNSETQYF.

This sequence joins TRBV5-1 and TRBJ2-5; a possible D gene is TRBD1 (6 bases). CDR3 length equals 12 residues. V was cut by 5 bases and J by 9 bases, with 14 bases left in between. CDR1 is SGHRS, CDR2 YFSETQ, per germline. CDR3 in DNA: TGCGCCAGCAGTACAGGGTTGTGGGCCCAGTACTTC. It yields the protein CASSTGLWAQYF.

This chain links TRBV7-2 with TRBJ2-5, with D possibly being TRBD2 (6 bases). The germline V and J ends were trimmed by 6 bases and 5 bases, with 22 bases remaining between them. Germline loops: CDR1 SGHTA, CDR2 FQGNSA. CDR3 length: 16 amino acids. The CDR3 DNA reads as TGTGCCAGCAGAATAACGGGCGGGACGGCGATCGAGACCCAGTACTTC. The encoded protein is CASRITGGTAIETQYF.

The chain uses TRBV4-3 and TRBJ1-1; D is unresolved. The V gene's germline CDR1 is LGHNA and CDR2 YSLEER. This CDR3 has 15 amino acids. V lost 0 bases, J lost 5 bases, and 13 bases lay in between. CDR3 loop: CASSQEPDGGTEAFF. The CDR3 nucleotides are TGCGCCAGCAGCCAAGAACCGGACGGAGGGACTGAAGCTTTCTTT.

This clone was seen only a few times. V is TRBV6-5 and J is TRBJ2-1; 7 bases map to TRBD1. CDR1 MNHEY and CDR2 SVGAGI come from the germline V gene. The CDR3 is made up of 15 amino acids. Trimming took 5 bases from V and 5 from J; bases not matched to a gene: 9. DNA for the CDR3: TGTGCCAGCAGTGTGTCCGGGACAGCCAACAATGAGCAGTTCTTC. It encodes CASSVSGTANNEQFF.

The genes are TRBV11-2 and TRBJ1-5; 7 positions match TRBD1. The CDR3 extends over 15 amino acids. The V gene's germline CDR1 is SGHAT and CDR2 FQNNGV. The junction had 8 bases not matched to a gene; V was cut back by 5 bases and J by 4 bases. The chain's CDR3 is CASSASGTENQPQHF. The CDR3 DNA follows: TGTGCCAGCAGCGCCTCCGGGACAGAGAATCAGCCCCAGCATTTT.

CDR3 loop: CASSLAGAPSEQYF. CDR3 coding DNA: TGTGCCAGCAGCTTAGCGGGAGCTCCCTCCGAGCAGTACTTC. This chain connects TRBV7-6 to TRBJ2-7, with TRBD2 as a possible D gene (5 bases). Germline CDR1 reads SGHVS; CDR2 reads FNYEAQ. V dropped 0 bases and J dropped 6 bases, with 12 bases sitting between them. The CDR3 length is 14 residues.

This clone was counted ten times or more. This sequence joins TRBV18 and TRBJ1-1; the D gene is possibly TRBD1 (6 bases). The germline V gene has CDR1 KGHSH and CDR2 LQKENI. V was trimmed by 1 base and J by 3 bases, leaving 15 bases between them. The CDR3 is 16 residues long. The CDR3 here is CASSPLRTGGDTEAFF. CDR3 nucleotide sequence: TGTGCCAGCTCACCACTAAGAACGGGGGGCGACACTGAAGCTTTCTTT.